One sample yielded the 5 T cell receptor beta chains listed below, sequenced in a study of blood T cell repertoires in COVID-19. TCRdb keeps only in-frame clones here, not all; method: immunoSEQ multiplex PCR. This table has approximately 14,000 clones, approximately 88% appearing once. Sequencing was done on a sample of peripheral blood. These receptors came from a woman aged 70-85 years in a cohort sampled during active or convalescent COVID-19.

The chain has TRBV9 and TRBJ2-7; the match to TRBD1 covers 7 bases. Germline V gene data show CDR1 as SGDLS and CDR2 as YYNGEE. The junction had 7 bases not matched to a gene; V was cut back by 4 bases and J by 0 bases. The CDR3 sequence is 15 residues long. CDR3 nucleotides: TGTGCCAGCAGCAAGGGGGCGGGCAGCTCCTACGAGCAGTACTTC. Translating gives CASSKGAGSSYEQYF.

This chain uses TRBV19 with TRBJ2-5; TRBD1 matches at 8 bases. The J segment lost 5 bases and the V segment lost 4 bases, leaving 9 bases of the junction unmatched. CDR1 and CDR2 (germline): LNHDA, SQIVND (reference sequence). The CDR3 length is 15 residues. This CDR3 reads CASSKRQGSAETQYF. CDR3 in DNA: TGTGCCAGTAGTAAGAGACAGGGGTCCGCGGAGACCCAGTACTTC.

The rearrangement links TRBV7-2 to TRBJ2-7; a possible D gene is TRBD1 (5 bases). Per germline, CDR1 SGHTA and CDR2 FQGNSA. The ends were cut back, 1 base at V and 0 bases at J, with 16 bases in the middle. The CDR3 is 17 amino acids. CDR3 residues: CASSLGAGMTTSYEQYF. For the CDR3, the DNA is TGTGCCAGCAGCTTAGGTGCAGGGATGACAACCTCCTACGAGCAGTACTTC. The full variable domain, with the rest looked up from reference TRBV7-2 and TRBJ2-7, is GAGVSQSPSNKVTEKGKDVELRCDPISGHTALYWYRQSLGQGLEFLIYFQGNSAPDKSGLPSDRFSAERTGGSVSTLTIQRTQQEDSAVYLCASSLGAGMTTSYEQYFGPGTRLTVT.

The V gene is TRBV25-1, the J gene TRBJ1-2; the D gene is possibly TRBD1 (5 bases). Trimming removed 1 base from V and 4 bases from J, with 13 bases in between. The V gene's germline CDR1 is MGHDK and CDR2 SYGVNS. The CDR3 consists of 15 residues. CDR3 bases: TGTGCCAGCAGTGAATCCTGGGGGGACGCCTATGGCTACACCTTC. It yields the protein CASSESWGDAYGYTF.

The rearrangement uses TRBV6-2 or TRBV6-3 and TRBJ1-4, with a possible D match to TRBD1 (6 bases). Trimming cost V 0 bases and J 8 bases, with 10 bases left between them. CDR1 and CDR2 (germline): MNHEY, SVGEGT. The CDR3 runs 14 residues. The CDR3 loop is CASSYSPGGEKLFF. The CDR3 nucleotides read TGTGCCAGCAGTTACTCCCCTGGGGGCGAAAAACTGTTTTTT.